The 17 T cell receptor beta chains in this list originate from one sample, sequenced in a study of beta chain features in type 1 diabetes. Study findings and constraints: The study found moderately but significantly shorter TCRB CDR3s in all four CD4+ subsets of Type 1 diabetes patients.

For these receptors, no antigen is known. The investigators reverse transcribed all of the isolated RNA, so they sequenced expressed TCRB transcripts. TCRdb's table, derived via immunoSEQ multiplex PCR, lists solely in-frame clones and lacks some. The table lists some 350,000 clones, approximately 13% of them singletons. What was sequenced was naive CD4+ T cells from blood. These receptor sequences come from a woman aged 18-29 years with type 1 diabetes.

This clone has just a few counts. The rearrangement links TRBV6-5 to TRBJ1-2, with D possibly being TRBD1 (6 bases). CDR1 is MNHEY and CDR2 is SVGAGI in the germline V gene. Trimming took off 4 bases at V and 8 bases at J, with 8 bases between the two ends. The CDR3 is 11 amino acids. CDR3 bases: TGTGCCAGCAGTTCCCAGGGGGGCTACACCTTC. Its translation is CASSSQGGYTF.

The chain has TRBV28 and TRBJ2-3; 8 bases map to TRBD2. The CDR3 is made up of 14 amino acids. CDR1 and CDR2 (germline): MDHEN, SYDVKM. V lost 8 bases to trimming and J lost 0 bases; unmatched junction nucleotides: 4. The CDR3 reads CASQTSGSTDTQYF. CDR3 DNA: TGTGCCAGCCAAACTAGCGGCAGCACAGATACGCAGTATTTT.

This chain joins TRBV7-9 and TRBJ1-1; possible D gene TRBD1, 6 bases. This CDR3 region has 15 residues. Trimming left V 6 bases short and J 0 bases short, with 14 bases between. Germline V gene lookup returns CDR1 SEHNR and CDR2 FQNEAQ (reference sequence). CDR3 DNA sequence: TGTGCCAGCAGTTTGACCGGGACACTGAACACTGAAGCTTTCTTT. It codes for CASSLTGTLNTEAFF.

This clone appeared once. The chain couples TRBV5-6 to TRBJ1-5; TRBD1 might be the D (6 bases). The CDR3 extends over 14 amino acids. CDR1 is SGHDT and CDR2 is YYEEEE in the germline V gene. With 7 bases removed from V and 1 base from J, the gap between germline ends came to 12 bases. CDR3: CASGRGSSNQPQHF. In DNA, the CDR3 is TGTGCCAGCGGGAGGGGGTCAAGCAATCAGCCCCAGCATTTT.

This clone was seen more than once but under ten times. The V gene is TRBV11-2, the J gene TRBJ1-2; D is perhaps TRBD1 (5 bases). Trimming left V 5 bases short and J 8 bases short, with 18 bases between. CDR3 length equals 14 residues. Germline CDR1 SGHAT, CDR2 FQNNGV. CDR3 region: CASSPSTGGGGYTF. The CDR3 nucleotides are TGTGCCAGCAGCCCCTCTACGGGGGGAGGAGGCTACACCTTC.

The chain uses TRBV2 and TRBJ2-4; D is unclear. Trimming cost V 7 bases and J 7 bases, with 17 bases left between them. The CDR3 covers 14 residues. Germline CDR1 and CDR2: SNHLY and FYNNEI. The CDR3 DNA follows: TGTGCCAGCATTTCGCAGGCGTCACAGAACATTCAGTACTTC. Residues: CASISQASQNIQYF.

This clone was seen only a few times. The chain recombines TRBV27 with TRBJ2-7, with TRBD1 as a possible D gene (6 bases). V was trimmed by 6 bases and J by 2 bases, leaving 14 bases between them. The CDR3 is 14 residues long. The germline gives CDR1 MNHEY, CDR2 SMNVEV (reference sequence). CDR3 sequence reads: CASRLQGSAYEQYF. The CDR3 bases are TGTGCCAGCAGGCTACAGGGTAGTGCCTACGAGCAGTACTTC.

This clone was observed a few times. The chain carries TRBV7-8 and TRBJ2-1; 9 positions agree with TRBD2. Germline lookup yields CDR1 SGHVS and CDR2 FQNEAQ. CDR3 length: 17 amino acids. V lost 5 bases, J lost 1 base, and 9 bases stayed unmatched. CDR3 nucleotides: TGTGCCAGCAGCCCCAGGGCTAGCGGGAATTCCTACAATGAGCAGTTCTTC. As protein: CASSPRASGNSYNEQFF.

V gene TRBV30 combines with J gene TRBJ2-7; TRBD1 aligns across 11 bases. The J segment lost 12 bases and the V segment lost 1 base, leaving 5 bases of the junction unmatched. CDR1 and CDR2 (germline): GTSNPN, SVGIG (reference sequence). This CDR3 has 12 amino acids. The CDR3 spells CAWSGGDRGAYF. For the CDR3, the DNA is TGTGCCTGGAGTGGGGGGGACAGGGGGGCGTACTTC.

This chain's CDR3 is CASTPTSGNYGYTF. DNA of the CDR3: TGTGCCAGCACTCCAACGTCGGGGAACTATGGCTACACCTTC. This chain joins TRBV7-9 and TRBJ1-2; no reliable D call. The CDR3 runs to 14 residues. CDR1 and CDR2 (germline): SEHNR, FQNEAQ (reference sequence). Trimming took 7 bases from V and 2 from J, leaving 14 bases between them.

In this sample, this clone turned up a few times. V and J are TRBV2 and TRBJ1-5; 8 bases are shared with TRBD1. The V and J ends lost 6 bases and 2 bases, in that order; junction bases with no gene match: 3. The CDR3 extends over 14 amino acids. From germline, CDR1 is SNHLY and CDR2 FYNNEI. CDR3 in amino acids: CASSPQGGNQPQHF. The DNA of the CDR3 is TGTGCCAGCAGCCCACAGGGGGGCAATCAGCCCCAGCATTTT.

J is TRBJ1-2 and V is TRBV7-3; 9 positions agree with TRBD1. The trim removed 2 bases at V and 2 bases at J, leaving 6 bases unmatched. The germline V gene has CDR1 SGHTA and CDR2 FQGTGA. The CDR3 contains 16 residues. CDR3 loop: CASSLAGTGINYGYTF. The CDR3 DNA reads TGTGCCAGCAGCTTAGCCGGGACAGGGATAAACTATGGCTACACCTTC.

This clone was detected only a few times. The chain uses TRBV7-2 and TRBJ1-1; possible D gene TRBD1, 6 bases. Trimming took off 2 bases at V and 0 bases at J, with 13 bases between the two ends. The CDR3 spans 16 residues. CDR1 and CDR2 from the germline V gene are SGHTA and FQGNSA. The CDR3 region has the DNA TGTGCCAGCAGCTTACGACCCAGGGGAATGAACACTGAAGCTTTCTTT. Translated, it gives CASSLRPRGMNTEAFF. Full variable domain (missing parts from reference TRBV7-2 and TRBJ1-1): GAGVSQSPSNKVTEKGKDVELRCDPISGHTALYWYRQSLGQGLEFLIYFQGNSAPDKSGLPSDRFSAERTGGSVSTLTIQRTQQEDSAVYLCASSLRPRGMNTEAFFGQGTRLTVV.

This clone was seen only a few times. The CDR3 bases are TGTGCCAGCAGCCTCGTACAGGGGGCGAGAAACACTGAAGCTTTCTTT. It codes for CASSLVQGARNTEAFF. The V call is TRBV13, the J call TRBJ1-1; 9 bases align to TRBD1. CDR1 is PRHDT and CDR2 is FYEKMQ in the germline V gene (reference sequence). J lost 2 bases, V lost 5 bases, and 9 bases had no gene match. The CDR3 spans 16 residues.

This clone was found a few times. V is TRBV19 and J is TRBJ2-5; no definite D call. This CDR3 region has 14 residues. V lost 5 bases, J lost 4 bases, and 14 bases lay in between. The germline CDR1 and CDR2 sequences are LNHDA and SQIVND (reference sequence). CDR3 in DNA: TGTGCCAGTAGTCCCGTTGCCTCCGGAGAGACCCAGTACTTC. Translation gives CASSPVASGETQYF.

On this clone itself: This CDR3 is also generated by other DNA sequences in the sample. The V gene is TRBV27, the J gene TRBJ2-7; 12 bases map to TRBD2. Trimming removed 5 bases from V and 2 bases from J; junction bases left unmatched: 4. Germline V lookup: CDR1 MNHEY, CDR2 SMNVEV (reference sequence). The CDR3 length is 15 residues. The CDR3 coding sequence is TGTGCCAGCAGTCTTCTAGCGGGAGGGGCCTACGAGCAGTACTTC. This translates into CASSLLAGGAYEQYF.

DNA for the CDR3: TGTGCCAGCAGCACCTCTCCTCGCCGGTATGGCTACACCTTC. Encoded protein: CASSTSPRRYGYTF. The V and J genes are TRBV28 and TRBJ1-2; D remains ambiguous. The V end was cut by 6 bases, the J end by 5 bases, with 16 bases between. There are 14 residues in the CDR3. Germline loops: CDR1 MDHEN, CDR2 SYDVKM.